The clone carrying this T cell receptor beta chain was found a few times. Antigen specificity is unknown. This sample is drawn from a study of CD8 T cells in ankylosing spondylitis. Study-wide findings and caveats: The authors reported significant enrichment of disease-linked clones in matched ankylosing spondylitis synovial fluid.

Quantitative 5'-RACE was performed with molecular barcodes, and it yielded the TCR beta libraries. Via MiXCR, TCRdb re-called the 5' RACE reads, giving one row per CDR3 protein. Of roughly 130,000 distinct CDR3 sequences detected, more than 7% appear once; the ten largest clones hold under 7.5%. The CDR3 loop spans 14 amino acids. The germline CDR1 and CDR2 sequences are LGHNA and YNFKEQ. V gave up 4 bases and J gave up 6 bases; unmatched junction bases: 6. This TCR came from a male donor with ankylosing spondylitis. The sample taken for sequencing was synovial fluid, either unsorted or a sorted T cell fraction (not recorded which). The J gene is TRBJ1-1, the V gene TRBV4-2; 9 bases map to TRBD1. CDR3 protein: CASSLRDREAEAFF. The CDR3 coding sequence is TGTGCCAGCAGCCTCCGGGACAGGGAAGCTGAAGCTTTCTTT.